The 9 T cell receptor beta chains given below trace back to one sample, sequenced in a study of shared clonotypes between healthy human individuals (dated by TCRdb to the early 2020s). CD8 naive samples were obtained by positive selection for CCR7 among CD45RO-negative cells, yielding a CD45RA+CCR7+ population from which TemRA cells were excluded. The library was obtained by the immunoSEQ multiplex PCR assay. In its TCRdb copy, this immuneACCESS table keeps in-frame sequences only and misses some clones. Where compared with another copy, unresolved V genes explain less than half of these, and the others have no known cause. The sample table contains about 2 million clones; only one count was recorded for about 94% of them. The leading ten clones occupy more than 0.95% of the sample. Sequencing used naive CD8+ T cells sorted from blood. The intended sense of this specimen's cell subset or site label: CD45RA+CCR7+. These TCRs come from a man aged 18 to 35 in good health.

This chain joins TRBV9 and TRBJ1-4; D is unresolved. V lost 1 base to trimming and J lost 0 bases, with 7 bases between them. The CDR3 spans 15 residues. Per the germline V gene, CDR1 is SGDLS and CDR2 is YYNGEE. CDR3 sequence: CASSVRGATNEKLFF. Here the CDR3 DNA reads TGTGCCAGCAGCGTACGGGGTGCAACTAATGAAAAACTGTTTTTT.

V gene TRBV27 combines with J gene TRBJ2-2; 9 bases align to TRBD1. Per the germline V gene, CDR1 is MNHEY and CDR2 is SMNVEV (reference sequence). The CDR3 loop spans 16 amino acids. The ends lost 8 bases at V and 4 bases at J; junction bases unmatched: 11. The CDR3 nucleotides read TGTGCCAGCGGGACAGGGCCTGGTACGGGCACCGGGGAGCTGTTTTTT. Its translation is CASGTGPGTGTGELFF.

J is TRBJ2-7 and V is TRBV19; D is uncertain. Trimming took off 3 bases at V and 3 bases at J, with 12 bases between the two ends. The germline V gene encodes CDR1 LNHDA and CDR2 SQIVND (reference sequence). This CDR3 has 14 residues. The CDR3 DNA reads as TGTGCCAGTAGTATGGGAACACCGAACTACGAGCAGTACTTC. It translates to CASSMGTPNYEQYF.

The chain couples TRBV14 to TRBJ1-1; D gene ambiguous. The ends were cut back, 4 bases at V and 1 base at J, with 13 bases in the middle. The germline V gene encodes CDR1 SGHDN and CDR2 FVKESK. The CDR3 is made up of 15 amino acids. CDR3 coding DNA: TGTGCCAGCAGCCCTCTTATATGGCCGAACACTGAAGCTTTCTTT. This translates into CASSPLIWPNTEAFF.

The chain is built from TRBV7-6 and TRBJ2-1; no clear D gene. There are 15 residues in the CDR3. Trimming removed 2 bases from V and 5 bases from J, with 13 bases in between. The germline V gene encodes CDR1 SGHVS and CDR2 FNYEAQ. The CDR3 loop is CASSLYDGEHNEQFF. In DNA form, the CDR3 reads TGTGCCAGCAGCTTATATGACGGAGAGCACAATGAGCAGTTCTTC. Full variable domain (outside the CDR3, taken from reference TRBV7-6 and TRBJ2-1): GAGVSQSPRYKVTKRGQDVALRCDPISGHVSLYWYRQALGQGPEFLTYFNYEAQQDKSGLPNDRFSAERPEGSISTLTIQRTEQRDSAMYRCASSLYDGEHNEQFFGPGTRLTVL.

This rearrangement joins TRBV7-6 to TRBJ2-1; TRBD1 matches 7 bases. Trimming took 3 bases from V and 9 from J; bases not matched to a gene: 11. Germline-derived CDR1 and CDR2 are SGHVS and FNYEAQ. The CDR3 length is 15 residues. DNA of the CDR3: TGTGCCAGCAGCTTGGAGGCGGACAGGATGGCTGAGCAGTTCTTC. Protein product: CASSLEADRMAEQFF.

J is TRBJ2-7 and V is TRBV5-4; TRBD2 matches 10 bases. The CDR3 runs 15 residues. V shed 0 bases, J shed 4 bases, and the junction held 4 bases outside the gene matches. Looked up from germline, CDR1 is SGHNT and CDR2 is YYREEE (reference sequence). The CDR3 nucleotides read TGTGCCAGCAGCTTGGCCGCTAGCGGGAGTTACGAGCAGTACTTC. Translating it yields CASSLAASGSYEQYF.

The J gene is TRBJ1-1, the V gene TRBV6-1, with TRBD1 as a possible D gene (6 bases). CDR1 and CDR2 (germline): MNHNS, SASEGT. The CDR3 contains 10 residues. V lost 9 bases and J 8 bases, leaving 10 bases between the germline ends. CDR3 in amino acids: CASSTGEAFF. CDR3 sequence (DNA): TGTGCCAGTAGCACAGGGGAAGCTTTCTTT.

V usage is TRBV7-9 and J usage is TRBJ2-7; no clear D gene. V lost 4 bases and J lost 1, with 14 bases in between. The V gene's germline CDR1 is SEHNR and CDR2 FQNEAQ (reference sequence). CDR3 length: 15 residues. This CDR3 reads CASSSHSISSYEQYF. CDR3 in DNA: TGTGCCAGCAGCTCCCACAGTATTTCGTCCTACGAGCAGTACTTC.